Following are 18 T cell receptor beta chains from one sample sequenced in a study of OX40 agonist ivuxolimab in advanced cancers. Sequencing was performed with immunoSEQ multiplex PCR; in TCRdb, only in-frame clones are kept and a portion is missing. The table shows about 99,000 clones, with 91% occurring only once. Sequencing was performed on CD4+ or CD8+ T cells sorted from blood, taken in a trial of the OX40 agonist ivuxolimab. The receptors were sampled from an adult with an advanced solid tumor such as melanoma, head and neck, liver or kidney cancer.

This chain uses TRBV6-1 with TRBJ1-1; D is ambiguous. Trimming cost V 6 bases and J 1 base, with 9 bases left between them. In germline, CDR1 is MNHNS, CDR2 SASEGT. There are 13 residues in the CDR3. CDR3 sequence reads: CASSRDPNTEAFF. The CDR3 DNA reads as TGTGCCAGCAGCCGGGATCCGAACACTGAAGCTTTCTTT.

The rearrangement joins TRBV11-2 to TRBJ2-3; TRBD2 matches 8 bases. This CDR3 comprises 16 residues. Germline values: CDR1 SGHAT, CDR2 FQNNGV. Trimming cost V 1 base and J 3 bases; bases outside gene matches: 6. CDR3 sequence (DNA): TGTGCCAGCAGCTTAGGATCGGGCGGGAGGACAGATACGCAGTATTTT. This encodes CASSLGSGGRTDTQYF.

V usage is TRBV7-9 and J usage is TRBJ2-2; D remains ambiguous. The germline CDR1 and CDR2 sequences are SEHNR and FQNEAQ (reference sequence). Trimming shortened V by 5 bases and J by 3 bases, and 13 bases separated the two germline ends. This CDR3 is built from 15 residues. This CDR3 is CASSLTTTYTGELFF. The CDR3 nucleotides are TGTGCCAGCAGCCTTACGACAACTTACACCGGGGAGCTGTTTTTT.

CDR3 bases: TGTGCCAGCAGCCTCCGGGACAGGGGGCTTGGAGAGACCCAGTACTTC. Translating gives CASSLRDRGLGETQYF. This chain connects TRBV14 to TRBJ2-5; 12 positions agree with TRBD1. Germline V gives CDR1 SGHDN, CDR2 FVKESK. The CDR3 runs to 16 residues. Losses at the gene ends were 4 bases for V and 4 bases for J; bases not matched to a gene: 7.

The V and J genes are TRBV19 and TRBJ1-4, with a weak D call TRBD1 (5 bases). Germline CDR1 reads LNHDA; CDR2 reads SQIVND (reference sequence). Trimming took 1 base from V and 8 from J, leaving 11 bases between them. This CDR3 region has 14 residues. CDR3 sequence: CASSIAGRKEKLFF. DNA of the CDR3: TGTGCCAGTAGTATAGCGGGGCGCAAGGAAAAACTGTTTTTT.

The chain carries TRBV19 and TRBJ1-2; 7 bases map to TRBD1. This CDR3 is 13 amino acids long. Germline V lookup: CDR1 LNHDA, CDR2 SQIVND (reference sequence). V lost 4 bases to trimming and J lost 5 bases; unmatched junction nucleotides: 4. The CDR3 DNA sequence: TGTGCCAGTAGTACATCACAGGGGTATGGCTACACCTTC. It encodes CASSTSQGYGYTF.

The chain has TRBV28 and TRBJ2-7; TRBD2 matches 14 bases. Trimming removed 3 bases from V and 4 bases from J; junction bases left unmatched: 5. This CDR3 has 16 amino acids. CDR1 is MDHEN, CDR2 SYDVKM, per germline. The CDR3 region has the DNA TGTGCCAGCAGTTTTGCGACTAGCGGGAGGGGTTACGAGCAGTACTTC. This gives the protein CASSFATSGRGYEQYF.

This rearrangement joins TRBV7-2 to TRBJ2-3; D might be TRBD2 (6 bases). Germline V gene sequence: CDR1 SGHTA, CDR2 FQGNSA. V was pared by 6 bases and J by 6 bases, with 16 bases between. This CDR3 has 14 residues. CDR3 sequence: CASRERTSRDTQYF. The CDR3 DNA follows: TGTGCCAGCAGGGAGCGCACTAGCAGGGATACGCAGTATTTT.

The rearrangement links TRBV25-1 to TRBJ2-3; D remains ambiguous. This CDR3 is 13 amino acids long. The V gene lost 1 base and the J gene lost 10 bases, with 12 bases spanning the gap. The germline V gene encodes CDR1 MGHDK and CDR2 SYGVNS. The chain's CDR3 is CASSESGPWSQYF. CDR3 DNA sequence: TGTGCCAGCAGTGAATCTGGTCCGTGGTCGCAGTATTTT.

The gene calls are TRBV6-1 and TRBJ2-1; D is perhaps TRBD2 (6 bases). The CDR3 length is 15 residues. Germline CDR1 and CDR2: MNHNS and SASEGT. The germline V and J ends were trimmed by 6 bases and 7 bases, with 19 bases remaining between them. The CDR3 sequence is CASSATGSGLNEQFF. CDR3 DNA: TGTGCCAGCAGCGCCACGGGGAGCGGGCTTAATGAGCAGTTCTTC.

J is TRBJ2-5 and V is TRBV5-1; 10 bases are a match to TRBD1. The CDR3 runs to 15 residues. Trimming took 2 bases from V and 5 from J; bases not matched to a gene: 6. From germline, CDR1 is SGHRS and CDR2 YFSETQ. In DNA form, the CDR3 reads TGCGCCAGCAGCTTCCCCGGGACAGGGGAGGAGACCCAGTACTTC. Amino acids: CASSFPGTGEETQYF. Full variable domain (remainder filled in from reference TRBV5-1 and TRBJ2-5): KAGVTQTPRYLIKTRGQQVTLSCSPISGHRSVSWYQQTPGQGLQFLFEYFSETQRNKGNFPGRFSGRQFSNSRSEMNVSTLELGDSALYLCASSFPGTGEETQYFGPGTRLLVL.

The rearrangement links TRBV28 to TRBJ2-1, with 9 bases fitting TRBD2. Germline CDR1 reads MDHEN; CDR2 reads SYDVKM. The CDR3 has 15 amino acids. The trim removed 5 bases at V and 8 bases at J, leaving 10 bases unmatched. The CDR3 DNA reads TGTGCCAGCAGTCGATCCGGGACTAGCTCCCATGAGCAGTTCTTC. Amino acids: CASSRSGTSSHEQFF.

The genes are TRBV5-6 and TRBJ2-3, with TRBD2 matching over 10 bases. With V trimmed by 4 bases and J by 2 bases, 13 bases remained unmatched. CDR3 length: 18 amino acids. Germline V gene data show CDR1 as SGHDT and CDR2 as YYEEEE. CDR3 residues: CASSRLSRLAGLTDTQYF. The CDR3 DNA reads TGTGCCAGCAGCCGACTTTCAAGACTAGCGGGCCTCACAGATACGCAGTATTTT.

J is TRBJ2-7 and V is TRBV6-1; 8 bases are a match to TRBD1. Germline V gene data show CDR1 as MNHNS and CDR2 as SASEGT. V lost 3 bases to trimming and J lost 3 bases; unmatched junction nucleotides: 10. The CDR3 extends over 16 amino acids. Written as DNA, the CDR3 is TGTGCCAGCAGTGATAGGACAGGGCGGTTGGGCTACGAGCAGTACTTC. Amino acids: CASSDRTGRLGYEQYF.

The CDR3 reads CSAYTAYEQYF. The CDR3 DNA reads TGCAGCGCCTACACCGCCTACGAGCAGTACTTC. The chain has TRBV29-1 and TRBJ2-7; D is uncertain. CDR1 and CDR2 (germline): SQVTM, ANQGSEA. The V gene lost 7 bases and the J gene lost 2 bases, with 9 bases spanning the gap. The CDR3 is 11 amino acids.

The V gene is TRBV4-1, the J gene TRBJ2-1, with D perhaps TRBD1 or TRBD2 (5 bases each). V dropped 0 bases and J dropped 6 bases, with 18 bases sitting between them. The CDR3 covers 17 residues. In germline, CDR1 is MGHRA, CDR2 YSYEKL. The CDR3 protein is CASSQEGDGQLGNEQFF. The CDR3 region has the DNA TGCGCCAGCAGCCAAGAGGGGGACGGCCAGTTGGGCAATGAGCAGTTCTTC.

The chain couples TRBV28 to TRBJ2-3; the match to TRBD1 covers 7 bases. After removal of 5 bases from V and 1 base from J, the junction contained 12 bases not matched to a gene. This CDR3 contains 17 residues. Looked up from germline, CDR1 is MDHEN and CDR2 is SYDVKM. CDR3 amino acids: CASSHRVGGLGTDTQYF. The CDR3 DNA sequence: TGTGCCAGCAGTCACCGCGTAGGGGGCTTGGGCACAGATACGCAGTATTTT.

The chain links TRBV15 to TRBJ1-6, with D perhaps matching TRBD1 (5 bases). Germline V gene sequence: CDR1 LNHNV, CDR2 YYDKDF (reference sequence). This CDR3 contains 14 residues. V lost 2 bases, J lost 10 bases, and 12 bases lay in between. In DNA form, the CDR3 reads TGTGCCACCAGCAGAAGACCTGGGGGATCACCCCTCCACTTT. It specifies CATSRRPGGSPLHF.